The T cell receptor (beta chain) under discussion was sequenced for a study of T-cell reconstitution after alpha-beta-depleted transplantation in children. This clonotype turned up a few times. V dropped 3 bases and J dropped 6 bases, with 14 bases sitting between them. This CDR3 has 15 amino acids. The germline V gene has CDR1 WSHSY and CDR2 SAAADI. Library preparation (for TCRbeta) was performed with unique molecular identifiers. TCRdb re-derived calls from the PCR reads in MiXCR, one entry per CDR3 protein. The table includes roughly 350,000 distinct CDR3 sequences, around 15% detected once. This sequence originates from a male patient between 2 and 10 years old who had a stem cell transplant for acute lymphoblastic leukemia, so the T cells may come from the graft donor. The sample in question was PBMCs, mostly from graft donor cells, obtained 360 days after TCRalphabeta/CD19-depleted stem cell transplant. The chain recombines TRBV10-2 with TRBJ2-2; D call uncertain. CDR3 loop: CASSEFRAPAGELFF. As DNA, the CDR3 is TGCGCCAGCAGTGAATTCCGGGCCCCCGCCGGGGAGCTGTTTTTT.